A single sample gave rise to the 30 T cell receptor beta chains below, sequenced in a study of CD8 T cells in ankylosing spondylitis. In TCRdb, the 5' RACE reads were re-called with MiXCR into one record per CDR3 protein. The sample shows around 100,000 distinct CDR3 sequences, approximately 25% of them seen only once. Sequenced sample: synovial fluid, either unsorted or a sorted T cell fraction (not recorded which). The source is a male donor with ankylosing spondylitis.

The sample holds many counts of this clonotype. The rearrangement joins TRBV5-1 to TRBJ2-3, with D possibly called TRBD1 or TRBD2 (5 bases each). V was pared by 0 bases and J by 0 bases, with 8 bases between. The germline V gene encodes CDR1 SGHRS and CDR2 YFSETQ. There are 15 residues in the CDR3. The CDR3 coding sequence is TGCGCCAGCAGCTTGGTCGGGGACAGCACAGATACGCAGTATTTT. Protein: CASSLVGDSTDTQYF.

In its sample, this clonotype was seen a few times. The chain employs TRBV12-3 or TRBV12-4 and TRBJ2-2; D is undetermined. CDR3 length equals 12 residues. The ends were cut back, 5 bases at V and 7 bases at J, with 8 bases in the middle. This CDR3 reads CASSLPGGELFF. DNA for the CDR3: TGTGCCAGCAGTCTCCCCGGCGGGGAGCTGTTTTTT.

This clonotype appeared many times. The chain combines TRBV5-1 with TRBJ2-7; D is tentatively TRBD1 or TRBD2 (5 bases each). The CDR3 contains 14 residues. Between the trimmed V and J ends, which lost 5 bases and 3 bases, there was a span of 15 bases. Germline V gene lookup returns CDR1 SGHRS and CDR2 YFSETQ. The CDR3 region is CASRGVAASYEQYF. DNA of the CDR3: TGCGCCAGCAGGGGGGTGGCAGCCAGCTACGAGCAGTACTTC.

This clonotype has just a few counts. The gene calls are TRBV5-1 and TRBJ2-5; 10 nucleotides match TRBD2. CDR3 length: 14 amino acids. V lost 4 bases and J lost 3; bases outside the gene matches: 3. Germline CDR1 is SGHRS and CDR2 is YFSETQ. CDR3 sequence reads: CASSLAGEEETQYF. In nucleotides, the CDR3 is TGCGCCAGCAGCCTAGCGGGAGAGGAAGAGACCCAGTACTTC.

Many counts were recorded for this clonotype. V and J are TRBV20-1 and TRBJ2-1, with D perhaps matching TRBD1 (5 bases). This CDR3 is 13 amino acids long. V was trimmed by 3 bases and J by 2 bases, leaving 8 bases between them. CDR1 DFQATT and CDR2 SNEGSKA come from the germline V gene (reference sequence). CDR3 in DNA: TGCAGTGCTAGGTCGACAGCCTACAATGAGCAGTTCTTC. Translation gives CSARSTAYNEQFF.

The chain uses TRBV10-3 and TRBJ2-3, with a possible D match to TRBD1 (5 bases). CDR3 size: 13 residues. V was pared by 2 bases and J by 5 bases, with 8 bases between. Germline V CDR1 and CDR2: ENHRY, SYGVKD. The CDR3 loop reads CAISETQGDTQYF. The DNA for the CDR3 is TGTGCCATCAGTGAGACCCAGGGAGATACGCAGTATTTT.

This clonotype was detected ten times or more. This chain connects TRBV12-3 or TRBV12-4 to TRBJ1-6; a possible D gene is TRBD1 (5 bases). The germline V and J ends were trimmed by 6 bases and 7 bases, with 13 bases remaining between them. The CDR3 is made up of 14 amino acids. The CDR3 nucleotides read TGTGCCAGCAGCATCGGGGCCGGGAATTCACCCCTCCACTTT. Encoded protein: CASSIGAGNSPLHF.

This clonotype was counted ten times or more. The rearrangement links TRBV5-1 to TRBJ2-5, with D uncertain. V was cut by 0 bases and J by 4 bases, with 1 base left in between. CDR3 size: 11 residues. Germline assignment: CDR1 SGHRS and CDR2 YFSETQ. The CDR3 here is CASSLAETQYF. In DNA, the CDR3 is TGCGCCAGCAGCTTGGCAGAGACCCAGTACTTC.

Only a few counts were recorded for this clonotype. The rearrangement joins TRBV19 to TRBJ1-2, with TRBD1 as a possible D gene (5 bases). V was cut by 4 bases and J by 5 bases, with 11 bases left in between. From germline, CDR1 is LNHDA and CDR2 SQIVND (reference sequence). The CDR3 totals 13 residues. The CDR3 region is CASSTREIYGYTF. The DNA of the CDR3 is TGTGCCAGTAGTACCAGGGAAATTTATGGCTACACCTTC.

The gene calls are TRBV4-1 and TRBJ2-1; D possibly matches TRBD1 or TRBD2 (8 bases each). CDR1 and CDR2 from the germline V gene are MGHRA and YSYEKL. The CDR3 covers 17 residues. V dropped 4 bases and J dropped 0 bases, with 16 bases sitting between them. The CDR3 is CASSLSGGTGSYNEQFF. The CDR3 DNA reads TGCGCCAGCAGCCTTTCGGGGGGGACAGGCTCCTACAATGAGCAGTTCTTC.

This chain joins TRBV28 and TRBJ2-5; 12 bases match TRBD2. CDR3 length: 16 residues. The V gene end was trimmed by 4 bases and the J gene end by 4 bases; junction bases not matched to a gene: 7. The germline V gene encodes CDR1 MDHEN and CDR2 SYDVKM. This chain's CDR3 is CASSSRTSGVLETQYF. For the CDR3, the DNA is TGTGCCAGCAGTTCAAGGACTAGCGGGGTCTTAGAGACCCAGTACTTC.

The chain joins TRBV12-3 or TRBV12-4 to TRBJ1-2; D is ambiguous. V lost 5 bases to trimming and J lost 4 bases, with 23 bases between them. The CDR3 contains 17 residues. The CDR3 sequence: CASSPSPRALGAYGYTF. CDR3 DNA sequence: TGTGCCAGCAGTCCTTCCCCCCGGGCCCTGGGCGCCTATGGCTACACCTTC.

The chain couples TRBV20-1 to TRBJ1-1; D gene ambiguous. The CDR3 is 16 amino acids. Trimming left V 7 bases short and J 0 bases short, with 21 bases between. The germline gives CDR1 DFQATT, CDR2 SNEGSKA (reference sequence). The CDR3 loop is CSVIPGSGYLNTEAFF. The CDR3 region has the DNA TGCAGTGTAATCCCGGGCAGCGGATACTTGAACACTGAAGCTTTCTTT.

This clonotype was seen only once. This chain uses TRBV20-1 with TRBJ2-3; D may be TRBD1 or TRBD2 (6 bases each). The V and J ends lost 6 bases and 4 bases respectively, with 23 bases between them. Germline V lookup: CDR1 DFQATT, CDR2 SNEGSKA (reference sequence). The CDR3 length is 16 residues. The CDR3 DNA reads TGCAGTGCCGGAGGGGGAGGAATGGTGGTCGCAGATACGCAGTATTTT. Protein: CSAGGGGMVVADTQYF.

This clonotype has just one count. The chain uses TRBV25-1 and TRBJ2-5; D is unresolved. The germline V gene has CDR1 MGHDK and CDR2 SYGVNS. Trimming left V 2 bases short and J 8 bases short, with 12 bases between. The CDR3 loop spans 13 amino acids. The chain's CDR3 is CASSEPGLGTQYF. CDR3 in DNA: TGTGCCAGCAGTGAACCGGGCCTCGGAACCCAGTACTTC.

This rearrangement joins TRBV3-1 to TRBJ1-4; 9 positions agree with TRBD1. The CDR3 totals 13 residues. After removal of 5 bases from V and 10 bases from J, the junction contained 5 bases not matched to a gene. Looked up from germline, CDR1 is LGHDT and CDR2 is YNNKEL (reference sequence). The CDR3 sequence: CASSTGQGGKLFF. DNA of the CDR3: TGTGCCAGCAGCACGGGACAGGGTGGAAAACTGTTTTTT.

A few counts support this clonotype. J is TRBJ2-2 and V is TRBV5-1; 12 positions agree with TRBD2. The length of the CDR3 is 16 residues. Germline V gene lookup returns CDR1 SGHRS and CDR2 YFSETQ. The V gene end was trimmed by 4 bases and the J gene end by 4 bases; junction bases not matched to a gene: 5. The CDR3, as DNA: TGCGCCAGCAGCCCGGGACTAGCGGGCCTCACCGGGGAGCTGTTTTTT. As protein: CASSPGLAGLTGELFF. The complete variable domain, with remaining parts taken from reference TRBV5-1 and TRBJ2-2, reads KAGVTQTPRYLIKTRGQQVTLSCSPISGHRSVSWYQQTPGQGLQFLFEYFSETQRNKGNFPGRFSGRQFSNSRSEMNVSTLELGDSALYLCASSPGLAGLTGELFFGEGSRLTVL.

This clonotype was counted only a few times. This rearrangement joins TRBV12-3 or TRBV12-4 to TRBJ2-2, with 10 bases matching TRBD1. The CDR3 is 15 amino acids. J gave up 8 bases and V 4 bases, and 7 bases lay outside the gene matches. The CDR3 coding sequence is TGTGCCAGCAGTTCCCGGACAGGGGGAGTAGGGGAGCTGTTTTTT. It specifies CASSSRTGGVGELFF.

This clonotype was seen more than once but under ten times. The chain employs TRBV2 and TRBJ1-5; D unresolved. Trimming cost V 0 bases and J 0 bases, with 3 bases left between them. From germline, CDR1 is SNHLY and CDR2 FYNNEI. The CDR3 is made up of 14 amino acids. CDR3 amino acids: CASSEAHSNQPQHF. The CDR3 DNA follows: TGTGCCAGCAGTGAAGCGCATAGCAATCAGCCCCAGCATTTT.

Ten or more counts support this clonotype. One end of the junction is discordant with germline, which a read error may explain. V gene TRBV5-1 combines with J gene TRBJ1-1; D remains unclear. Germline CDR1 reads SGHRS; CDR2 reads YFSETQ. CDR3 length equals 13 residues. The CDR3 sequence: CASRLGANTEAFF. The CDR3 region has the DNA TGCGCCAGCAGGTTGGGTGCTAACACTGAAGCTTTCTTT.

This chain uses TRBV30 with TRBJ2-7; weak D call: TRBD2 (6 bases). The V gene lost 3 bases and the J gene lost 4 bases, with 19 bases spanning the gap. The length of the CDR3 is 15 residues. Looked up from germline, CDR1 is GTSNPN and CDR2 is SVGIG (reference sequence). In DNA form, the CDR3 reads TGTGCCTGGAGCGATCCAAGGAGGGGTAGATACGAGCAGTACTTC. The encoded protein is CAWSDPRRGRYEQYF.

This chain uses TRBV12-3 or TRBV12-4 with TRBJ2-5; 11 nucleotides align to TRBD2. The CDR3 spans 16 residues. The V and J ends lost 1 base and 2 bases, in that order; junction bases with no gene match: 3. The DNA of the CDR3 is TGTGCCAGCAGTTTAGGGACTAGCGGGCAACAAGAGACCCAGTACTTC. It codes for CASSLGTSGQQETQYF.

The V call is TRBV24-1, the J call TRBJ2-7; D may match TRBD1 or TRBD2 (5 bases each). This CDR3 has 16 amino acids. With 4 bases removed from V and 0 bases from J, the gap between germline ends came to 15 bases. Germline V CDR1 and CDR2: KGHDR, SFDVKD. CDR3 residues: CATSDPGGPDSYEQYF. The CDR3, as DNA: TGTGCCACCAGTGACCCTGGGGGTCCGGACTCCTACGAGCAGTACTTC.

This clonotype was counted at least ten times. The rearrangement uses TRBV4-1 and TRBJ1-5; D is unclear. Trimming pared 3 bases from V and 0 bases from J, leaving 9 bases between. The CDR3 consists of 15 residues. Germline CDR1 and CDR2: MGHRA and YSYEKL. DNA for the CDR3: TGCGCCAGCAGCCAGAAACAGTTTAGCAATCAGCCCCAGCATTTT. It translates to CASSQKQFSNQPQHF.

The V and J genes are TRBV4-2 and TRBJ1-2; D is undetermined. This CDR3 region has 15 residues. From germline, CDR1 is LGHNA and CDR2 YNFKEQ. V lost 1 base to trimming and J lost 4 bases, with 13 bases between them. CDR3 region: CASSQGSGEAYGYTF. The CDR3 DNA follows: TGTGCCAGCAGCCAAGGGTCCGGGGAAGCCTATGGCTACACCTTC.

This clonotype has ten or more counts. This chain uses TRBV7-2 with TRBJ1-1; weak D call: TRBD1 (6 bases). The CDR3 is made up of 13 amino acids. V gave up 5 bases and J gave up 3 bases, with 10 bases separating them. Per germline, CDR1 SGHTA and CDR2 FQGNSA. The CDR3 loop reads CASSLRTDTEAFF. The CDR3 DNA is TGTGCCAGCAGCCTTCGGACAGACACTGAAGCTTTCTTT.

The J gene is TRBJ2-1, the V gene TRBV18, with D hard to call. V was clipped by 5 bases and J by 2 bases, with 10 bases between them. From germline, CDR1 is KGHSH and CDR2 LQKENI. There are 14 residues in the CDR3. The CDR3 here is CASSGTVAYNEQFF. The CDR3, as DNA: TGTGCCAGCTCAGGAACGGTTGCCTACAATGAGCAGTTCTTC.

This clonotype was counted a single time. This chain connects TRBV4-1 to TRBJ1-5; D gene unclear. The V end was cut by 0 bases, the J end by 5 bases, with 17 bases between. This CDR3 is 17 amino acids long. Germline V gives CDR1 MGHRA, CDR2 YSYEKL. CDR3 in DNA: TGCGCCAGCAGCCAAGATCTTACCTCAAACCTACATCAGCCCCAGCATTTT. Its protein product is CASSQDLTSNLHQPQHF.

V usage is TRBV19 and J usage is TRBJ1-2; 9 bases fit TRBD1. Germline assignment: CDR1 LNHDA and CDR2 SQIVND (reference sequence). The CDR3 covers 13 residues. J lost 6 bases, V lost 6 bases, and 5 bases had no gene match. CDR3 sequence: CASRGDRANGYTF. The CDR3 coding sequence is TGTGCCAGTAGGGGGGACAGGGCTAATGGCTACACCTTC.

The chain has TRBV5-1 and TRBJ2-3; D may match TRBD1 or TRBD2 (5 bases each). CDR1 is SGHRS, CDR2 YFSETQ, per germline. The V end lost 3 bases, the J end lost 1 base, and 18 bases lay between the germline ends. This CDR3 spans 17 amino acids. The CDR3 DNA sequence: TGCGCCAGCAGCTCAGAAGGCCGGGACCTCCGCACAGATACGCAGTATTTT. This sequence encodes CASSSEGRDLRTDTQYF.